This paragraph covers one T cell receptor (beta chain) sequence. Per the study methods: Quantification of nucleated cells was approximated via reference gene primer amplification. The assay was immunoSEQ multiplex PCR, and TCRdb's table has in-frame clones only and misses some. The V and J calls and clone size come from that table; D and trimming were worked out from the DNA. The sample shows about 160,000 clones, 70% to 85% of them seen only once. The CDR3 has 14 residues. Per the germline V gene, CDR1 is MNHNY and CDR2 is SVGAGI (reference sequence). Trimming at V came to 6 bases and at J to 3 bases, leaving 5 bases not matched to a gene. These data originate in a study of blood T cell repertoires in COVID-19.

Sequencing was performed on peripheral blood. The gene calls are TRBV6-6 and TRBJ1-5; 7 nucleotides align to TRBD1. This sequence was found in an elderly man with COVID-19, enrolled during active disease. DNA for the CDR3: TGTGCCAGCAGGCCCGGGACAGTCAATCAGCCCCAGCATTTT. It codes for CASRPGTVNQPQHF.